This T cell receptor (beta chain) originates from a study of T-cell reconstitution after alpha-beta-depleted transplantation in children. Molecular barcoding with unique molecular identifiers was used for the TCRbeta library. TCRdb ran MiXCR on the PCR reads and lists one entry per CDR3 protein. The repertoire holds fewer than 400,000 distinct CDR3 sequences, just over 20% seen once, with approximately 3.8% in the top ten. Germline-derived CDR1 and CDR2 are LGHDT and YNNKEL (reference sequence). V gave up 4 bases and J gave up 1 base, with 17 bases separating them. The CDR3 covers 16 residues. The sample was PBMCs from the stem cell graft donor, taken from the stem cell graft. The clonotype comes from a human donor who donated a stem cell graft to a child with acute myeloid leukemia. The rearrangement links TRBV3-1 to TRBJ2-7, with D maybe TRBD1 (5 bases). CDR3 loop: CASSPTAGMGSYEQYF. As DNA, the CDR3 is TGTGCCAGCAGCCCGACGGCAGGGATGGGTTCCTACGAGCAGTACTTC.